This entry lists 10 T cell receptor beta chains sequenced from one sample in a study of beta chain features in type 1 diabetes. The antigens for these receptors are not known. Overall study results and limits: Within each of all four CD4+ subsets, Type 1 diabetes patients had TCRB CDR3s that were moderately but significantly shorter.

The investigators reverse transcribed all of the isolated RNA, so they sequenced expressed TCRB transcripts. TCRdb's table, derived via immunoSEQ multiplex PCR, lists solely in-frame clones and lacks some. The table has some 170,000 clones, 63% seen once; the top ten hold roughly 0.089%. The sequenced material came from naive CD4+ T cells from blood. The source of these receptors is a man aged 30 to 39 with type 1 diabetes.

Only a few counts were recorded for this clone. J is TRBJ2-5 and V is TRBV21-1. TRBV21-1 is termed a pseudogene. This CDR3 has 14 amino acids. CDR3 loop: CASSKEGTSGTQYF. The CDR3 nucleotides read TGTGCCAGCAGCAAAGAGGGCACTTCAGGGACCCAGTACTTC.

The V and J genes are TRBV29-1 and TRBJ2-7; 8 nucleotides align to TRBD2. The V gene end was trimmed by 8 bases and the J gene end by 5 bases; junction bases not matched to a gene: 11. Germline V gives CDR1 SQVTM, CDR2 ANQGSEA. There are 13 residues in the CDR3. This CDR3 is CSIGTRGRDEQYF. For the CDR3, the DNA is TGCAGCATCGGGACTAGGGGCCGGGACGAGCAGTACTTC.

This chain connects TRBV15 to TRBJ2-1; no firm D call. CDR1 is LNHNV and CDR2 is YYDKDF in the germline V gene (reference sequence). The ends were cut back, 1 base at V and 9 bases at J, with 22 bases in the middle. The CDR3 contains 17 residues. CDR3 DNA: TGTGCCACCAGCAGAGCCCATCTAAGAGGCCCCACTACTGAGCAGTTCTTC. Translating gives CATSRAHLRGPTTEQFF.

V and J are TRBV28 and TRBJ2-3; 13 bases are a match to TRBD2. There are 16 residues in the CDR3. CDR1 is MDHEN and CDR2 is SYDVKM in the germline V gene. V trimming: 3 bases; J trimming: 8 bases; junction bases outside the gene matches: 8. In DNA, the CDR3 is TGTGCCAGCAGTTTTCTAGGGACTAGCGGGGAGGGTACGCAGTATTTT. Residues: CASSFLGTSGEGTQYF. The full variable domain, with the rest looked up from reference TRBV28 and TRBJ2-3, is DVKVTQSSRYLVKRTGEKVFLECVQDMDHENMFWYRQDPGLGLRLIYFSYDVKMKEKGDIPEGYSVSREKKERFSLILESASTNQTSMYLCASSFLGTSGEGTQYFGPGTRLTVL.

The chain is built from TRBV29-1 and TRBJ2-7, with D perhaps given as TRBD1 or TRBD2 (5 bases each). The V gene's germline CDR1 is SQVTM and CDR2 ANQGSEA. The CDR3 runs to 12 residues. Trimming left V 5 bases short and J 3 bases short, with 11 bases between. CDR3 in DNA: TGCAGCGTTCAGGGTGGGGGCTACGAGCAGTACTTC. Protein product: CSVQGGGYEQYF.

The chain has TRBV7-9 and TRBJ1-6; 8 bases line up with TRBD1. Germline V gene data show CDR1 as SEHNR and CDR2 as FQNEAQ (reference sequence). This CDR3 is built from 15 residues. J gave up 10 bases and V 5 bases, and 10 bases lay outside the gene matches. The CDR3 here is CASSTEQGVLSPLHF. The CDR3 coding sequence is TGTGCCAGCAGCACGGAACAGGGGGTTTTATCACCCCTCCACTTT. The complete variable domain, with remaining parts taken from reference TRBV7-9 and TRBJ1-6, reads DTGVSQNPRHKITKRGQNVTFRCDPISEHNRLYWYRQTLGQGPEFLTYFQNEAQLEKSRLLSDRFSAERPKGSFSTLEIQRTEQGDSAMYLCASSTEQGVLSPLHFGNGTRLTVT.

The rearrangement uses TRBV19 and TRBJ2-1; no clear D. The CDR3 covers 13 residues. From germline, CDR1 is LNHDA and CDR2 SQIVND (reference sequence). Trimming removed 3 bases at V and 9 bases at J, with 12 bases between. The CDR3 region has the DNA TGTGCCAGTAGTATTGGGTTGGATGGTGAGCAGTTCTTC. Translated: CASSIGLDGEQFF.

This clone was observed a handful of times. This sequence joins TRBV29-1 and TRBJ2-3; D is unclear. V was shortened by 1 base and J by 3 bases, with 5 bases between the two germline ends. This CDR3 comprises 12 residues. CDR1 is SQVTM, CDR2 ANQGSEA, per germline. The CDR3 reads CSVEASTDTQYF. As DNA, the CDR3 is TGCAGCGTTGAAGCTTCGACAGATACGCAGTATTTT.

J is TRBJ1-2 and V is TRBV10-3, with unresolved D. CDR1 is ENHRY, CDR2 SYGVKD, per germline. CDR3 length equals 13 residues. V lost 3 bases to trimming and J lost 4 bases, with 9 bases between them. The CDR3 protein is CAISELQPYGYTF. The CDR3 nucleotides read TGTGCCATCAGTGAACTACAGCCCTATGGCTACACCTTC.

The CDR3 bases are TGTGCCACCCGGCCTGTCAAGGTGTACCAAGAGACCCAGTACTTC. This gives the protein CATRPVKVYQETQYF. The V call is TRBV10-3, the J call TRBJ2-5, with unresolved D. The CDR3 runs to 15 residues. Trimming removed 10 bases at V and 0 bases at J, with 18 bases between. CDR1 ENHRY and CDR2 SYGVKD come from the germline V gene.